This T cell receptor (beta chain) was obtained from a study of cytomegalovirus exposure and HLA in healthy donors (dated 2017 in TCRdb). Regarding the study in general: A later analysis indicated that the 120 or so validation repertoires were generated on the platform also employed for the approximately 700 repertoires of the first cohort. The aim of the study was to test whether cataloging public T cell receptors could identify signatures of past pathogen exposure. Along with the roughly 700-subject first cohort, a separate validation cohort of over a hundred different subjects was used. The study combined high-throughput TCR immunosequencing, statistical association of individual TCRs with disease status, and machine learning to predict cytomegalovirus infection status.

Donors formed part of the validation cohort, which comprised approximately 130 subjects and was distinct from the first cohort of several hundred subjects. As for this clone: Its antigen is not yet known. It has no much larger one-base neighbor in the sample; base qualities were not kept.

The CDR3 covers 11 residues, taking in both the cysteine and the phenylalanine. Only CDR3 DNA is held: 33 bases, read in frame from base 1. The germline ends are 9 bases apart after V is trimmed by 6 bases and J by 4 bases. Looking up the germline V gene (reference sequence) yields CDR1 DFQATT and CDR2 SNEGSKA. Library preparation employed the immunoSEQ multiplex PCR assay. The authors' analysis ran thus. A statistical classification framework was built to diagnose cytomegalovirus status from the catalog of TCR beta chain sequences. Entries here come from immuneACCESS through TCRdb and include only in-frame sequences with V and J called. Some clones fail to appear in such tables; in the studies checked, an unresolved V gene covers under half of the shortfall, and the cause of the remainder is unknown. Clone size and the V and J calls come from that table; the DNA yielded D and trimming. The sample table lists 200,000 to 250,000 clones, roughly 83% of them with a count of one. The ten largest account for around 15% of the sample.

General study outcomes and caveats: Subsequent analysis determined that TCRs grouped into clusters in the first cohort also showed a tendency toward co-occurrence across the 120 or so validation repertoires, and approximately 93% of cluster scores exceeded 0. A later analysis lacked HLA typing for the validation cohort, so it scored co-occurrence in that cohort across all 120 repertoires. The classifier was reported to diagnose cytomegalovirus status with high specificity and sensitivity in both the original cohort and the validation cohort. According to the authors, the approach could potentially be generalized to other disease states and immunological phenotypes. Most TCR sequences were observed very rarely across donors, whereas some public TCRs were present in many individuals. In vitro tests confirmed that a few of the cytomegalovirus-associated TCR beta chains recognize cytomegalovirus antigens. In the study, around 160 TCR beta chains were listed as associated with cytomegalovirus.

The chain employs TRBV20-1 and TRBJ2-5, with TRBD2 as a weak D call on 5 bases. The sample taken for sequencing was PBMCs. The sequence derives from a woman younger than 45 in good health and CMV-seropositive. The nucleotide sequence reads TGCAGTGCGAAGGCGGGAGAGACCCAGTACTTC. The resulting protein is CSAKAGETQYF.